The 14 T cell receptor beta chains given below trace back to one sample, sequenced in a study of cytomegalovirus exposure and HLA in healthy donors listed by TCRdb under 2017. Libraries were constructed by the immunoSEQ multiplex PCR assay. A mixture of 60 forward primers for TCR Vbeta segments and 13 reverse primers for TCR Jbeta segments was used in the multiplex PCR. TCRdb's version of the immuneACCESS table is confined to in-frame rearrangements and falls short of the full clone set. An unresolved V gene accounts for under half of the shortfall where checked; the remainder is of unknown origin. For this sample there are some 130,000 clones; 70% to 80% appear just once. The ten largest clones represent 1.3% to 1.5% of the sample. Sequences were obtained from PBMCs. The receptors stem from a female donor in good health and CMV-seronegative.

In its sample, this clone was seen a few times. The V gene is TRBV23-1, the J gene TRBJ1-1, with D possibly matching TRBD1 (6 bases). TRBV23-1 is an open reading frame whose function is uncertain. This CDR3 is 15 amino acids long. Trimming cost V 0 bases and J 4 bases, with 12 bases left between them. CDR3 loop: CASSQSQGFGTEAFF. In nucleotides, the CDR3 is TGCGCCAGCAGTCAATCACAGGGATTTGGCACTGAAGCTTTCTTT.

V usage is TRBV28 and J usage is TRBJ1-4, with TRBD1 matching over 7 bases. This CDR3 has 15 amino acids. Germline lookup yields CDR1 MDHEN and CDR2 SYDVKM. The J segment lost 5 bases and the V segment lost 2 bases, leaving 5 bases of the junction unmatched. Here the CDR3 reads CASSLTRGRNEKLFF. CDR3 DNA: TGTGCCAGCAGTTTAACCAGGGGGAGAAATGAAAAACTGTTTTTT.

This chain joins TRBV28 and TRBJ2-7; tentative D call: TRBD1 (5 bases). In germline, CDR1 is MDHEN, CDR2 SYDVKM. The CDR3 has 13 amino acids. V dropped 5 bases and J dropped 5 bases, with 13 bases sitting between them. The CDR3 DNA follows: TGTGCCAGCAGTCGAGACCAGGGAAACGAGCAGTACTTC. Translation: CASSRDQGNEQYF. Looking up the rest from reference TRBV28 and TRBJ2-7 gives the full variable domain: DVKVTQSSRYLVKRTGEKVFLECVQDMDHENMFWYRQDPGLGLRLIYFSYDVKMKEKGDIPEGYSVSREKKERFSLILESASTNQTSMYLCASSRDQGNEQYFGPGTRLTVT.

The V and J genes are TRBV2 and TRBJ1-4, with a possible D match to TRBD1 (5 bases). From germline, CDR1 is SNHLY and CDR2 FYNNEI. The V gene lost 5 bases and the J gene lost 8 bases, with 18 bases spanning the gap. This CDR3 contains 15 residues. CDR3 nucleotides: TGTGCCAGCAGTCCCACCGGGACTATGAGGGAAAAACTGTTTTTT. Amino acids: CASSPTGTMREKLFF.

The rearrangement links TRBV11-2 to TRBJ1-1, with D possibly TRBD1 on 6 matching bases. Germline CDR1 is SGHAT and CDR2 is FQNNGV. The ends were cut back, 0 bases at V and 0 bases at J, with 8 bases in the middle. The CDR3 sequence is 15 residues long. CDR3 bases: TGTGCCAGCAGCTTAGAAACAGGGATGAACACTGAAGCTTTCTTT. It specifies CASSLETGMNTEAFF.

This clone has at least ten counts. The chain recombines TRBV7-2 with TRBJ2-7; a weak D match, TRBD2 (6 bases). CDR3 length equals 16 residues. CDR1 and CDR2 (germline): SGHTA, FQGNSA. Trimming removed 1 base at V and 1 base at J, with 14 bases between. The CDR3 nucleotides read TGTGCCAGCAGCTTAGGTTTGCTAGCGAGATCCTACGAGCAGTACTTC. Amino acid sequence: CASSLGLLARSYEQYF.

The chain carries TRBV5-6 and TRBJ2-7, with no clear D. Looked up from germline, CDR1 is SGHDT and CDR2 is YYEEEE. The CDR3 spans 12 residues. Trimming took 4 bases from V and 6 from J, leaving 11 bases between them. The CDR3 here is CASSLGSSEQYF. The CDR3, as DNA: TGTGCCAGCAGCCTGGGCAGTTCCGAGCAGTACTTC.

The chain couples TRBV9 to TRBJ2-7, with 9 nucleotides matching TRBD1. V was clipped by 2 bases and J by 7 bases; unmatched bases: 7. The CDR3 is 14 amino acids. The germline gives CDR1 SGDLS, CDR2 YYNGEE. The CDR3 nucleotides read TGTGCCAGCAGCGTCGGCACAGGGGGCGGGGAGCAGTACTTC. Encoded protein: CASSVGTGGGEQYF. Full variable domain (missing parts from reference TRBV9 and TRBJ2-7): DSGVTQTPKHLITATGQRVTLRCSPRSGDLSVYWYQQSLDQGLQFLIQYYNGEERAKGNILERFSAQQFPDLHSELNLSSLELGDSALYFCASSVGTGGGEQYFGPGTRLTVT.

CDR3 in amino acids: CASSHQGSNEQFF. In DNA form, the CDR3 reads TGTGCCAGCTCCCACCAGGGTTCCAATGAGCAGTTCTTC. The chain has TRBV18 and TRBJ2-1; possible D gene TRBD1, 5 bases. Germline V gene lookup returns CDR1 KGHSH and CDR2 LQKENI. Trimming removed 6 bases from V and 6 bases from J, with 12 bases in between. The CDR3 spans 13 residues.

V is TRBV2 and J is TRBJ2-2, with TRBD2 matching 9 bases. Germline V gene lookup returns CDR1 SNHLY and CDR2 FYNNEI. Trimming cost V 8 bases and J 4 bases; bases outside gene matches: 11. This CDR3 region has 16 residues. Here the CDR3 reads CASSPPSGTSTGELFF. CDR3 DNA sequence: TGTGCCAGCTCACCCCCTAGCGGGACCTCCACCGGGGAGCTGTTTTTT.

This chain joins TRBV5-1 and TRBJ2-7, with 10 bases that match TRBD1. CDR1 is SGHRS, CDR2 YFSETQ, per germline. The CDR3 has 14 residues. The junction had 6 bases not matched to a gene; V was cut back by 5 bases and J by 4 bases. The CDR3: CASSFGQGVYEQYF. For the CDR3, the DNA is TGCGCCAGCAGTTTTGGACAGGGGGTTTACGAGCAGTACTTC.

This chain connects TRBV30 to TRBJ1-5; D gene ambiguous. Germline loops: CDR1 GTSNPN, CDR2 SVGIG (reference sequence). The CDR3 runs to 13 residues. Deletions cut 0 bases from V and 7 bases from J, with 10 bases between. For the CDR3, the DNA is TGTGCCTGGAGTGTATTGGGGAGGCAGCCCCAGCATTTT. Protein: CAWSVLGRQPQHF.

The genes are TRBV19 and TRBJ1-6; D unresolved. CDR1 and CDR2 from the germline V gene are LNHDA and SQIVND (reference sequence). V lost 9 bases and J lost 0, with 9 bases in between. The CDR3 extends over 14 amino acids. CDR3 residues: CASRTYSYNSPLHF. DNA for the CDR3: TGTGCCAGCAGGACTTACTCCTATAATTCACCCCTCCACTTT.

This clone has only one observation. This chain uses TRBV28 with TRBJ1-5; no firm D call. This CDR3 is built from 12 residues. CDR1 MDHEN and CDR2 SYDVKM come from the germline V gene. V dropped 7 bases and J dropped 2 bases, with 6 bases sitting between them. The CDR3 reads CASTSGNQPQHF. The CDR3 region has the DNA TGTGCCAGCACCTCAGGCAATCAGCCCCAGCATTTT.